Sequencing of this T cell receptor (beta chain) was carried out in a study of blood T cell repertoires in COVID-19. Germline values: CDR1 SGHRS, CDR2 YFSETQ. The CDR3 runs to 15 residues. V shed 2 bases and J shed 4 bases, with 12 bases lying between them. Produced via immunoSEQ multiplex PCR; TCRdb's table is partial and in-frame only. The repertoire has about 330,000 clones, about 85% of them found once; the top ten carry approximately 5.3%. The cohort comprised adults aged about 18 to 100 years residing in approximately 25 US areas. The origin of this receptor is a woman aged 30 to 39 who had recovered from COVID-19. The V call is TRBV5-1, the J call TRBJ2-2; maybe TRBD1 (5 bases). Sequencing was performed on PBMCs or T cells enriched from blood (not recorded which). The DNA for the CDR3 is TGCGCCAGCAGCTTCGGGCAGGGTGGCACCGGGGAGCTGTTTTTT. Residues: CASSFGQGGTGELFF.